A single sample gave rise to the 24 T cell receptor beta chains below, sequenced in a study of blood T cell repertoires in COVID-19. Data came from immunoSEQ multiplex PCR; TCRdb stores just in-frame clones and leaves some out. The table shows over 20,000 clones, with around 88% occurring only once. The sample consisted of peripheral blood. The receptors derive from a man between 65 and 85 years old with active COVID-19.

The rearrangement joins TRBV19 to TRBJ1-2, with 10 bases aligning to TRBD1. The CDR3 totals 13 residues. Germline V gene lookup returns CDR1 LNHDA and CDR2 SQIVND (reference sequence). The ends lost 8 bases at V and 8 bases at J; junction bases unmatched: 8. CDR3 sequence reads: CASRSGQGNGYTF. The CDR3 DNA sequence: TGTGCCAGTCGGTCGGGACAGGGGAACGGCTACACCTTC.

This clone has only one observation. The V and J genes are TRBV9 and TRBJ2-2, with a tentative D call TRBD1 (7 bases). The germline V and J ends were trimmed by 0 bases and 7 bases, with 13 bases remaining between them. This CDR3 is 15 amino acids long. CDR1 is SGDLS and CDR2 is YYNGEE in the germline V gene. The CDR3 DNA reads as TGTGCCAGCAGCGTAGGGGGGACAGCGGGCGGGGAGCTGTTTTTT. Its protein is CASSVGGTAGGELFF.

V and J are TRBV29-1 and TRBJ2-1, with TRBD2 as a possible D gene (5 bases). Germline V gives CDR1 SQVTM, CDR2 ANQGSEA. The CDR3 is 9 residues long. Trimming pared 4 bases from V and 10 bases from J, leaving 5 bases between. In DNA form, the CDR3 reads TGCAGCGTTGGGGAGGAGCAGTTCTTC. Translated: CSVGEEQFF.

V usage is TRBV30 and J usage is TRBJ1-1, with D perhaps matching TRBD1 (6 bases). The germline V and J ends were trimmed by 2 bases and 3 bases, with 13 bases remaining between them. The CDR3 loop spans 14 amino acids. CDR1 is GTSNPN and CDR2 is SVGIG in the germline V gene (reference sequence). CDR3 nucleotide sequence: TGTGCCTGGAGTTCACAGGGACGGTACACTGAAGCTTTCTTT. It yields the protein CAWSSQGRYTEAFF.

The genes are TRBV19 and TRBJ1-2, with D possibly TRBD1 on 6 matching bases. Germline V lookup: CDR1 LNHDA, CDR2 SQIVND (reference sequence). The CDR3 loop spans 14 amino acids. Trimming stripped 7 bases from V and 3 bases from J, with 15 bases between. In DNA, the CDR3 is TGTGCCAGTACCCAGGGGCGTGATGACTATGGCTACACCTTC. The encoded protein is CASTQGRDDYGYTF.

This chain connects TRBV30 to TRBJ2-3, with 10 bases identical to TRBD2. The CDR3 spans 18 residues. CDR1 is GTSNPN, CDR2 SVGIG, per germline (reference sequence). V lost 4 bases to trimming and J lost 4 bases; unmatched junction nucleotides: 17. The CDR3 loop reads CAWNAGGVSSGRADTQYF. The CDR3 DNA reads TGTGCCTGGAACGCAGGGGGGGTTTCAAGCGGGAGGGCAGATACGCAGTATTTT.

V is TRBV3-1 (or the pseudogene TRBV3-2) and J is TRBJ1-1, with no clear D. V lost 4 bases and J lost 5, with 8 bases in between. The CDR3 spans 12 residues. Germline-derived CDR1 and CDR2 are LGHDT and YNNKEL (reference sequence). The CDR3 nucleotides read TGTGCCAGCAGCCTCGAGGGAACTGAAGCTTTCTTT. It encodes CASSLEGTEAFF.

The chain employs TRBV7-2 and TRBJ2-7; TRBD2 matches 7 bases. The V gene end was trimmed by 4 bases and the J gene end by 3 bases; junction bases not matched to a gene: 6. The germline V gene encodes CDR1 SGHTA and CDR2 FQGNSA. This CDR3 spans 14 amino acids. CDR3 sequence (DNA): TGTGCCAGCAGCTGGGGGGGGTCCGGCTACGAGCAGTACTTC. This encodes CASSWGGSGYEQYF. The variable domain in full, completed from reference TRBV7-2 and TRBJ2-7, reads GAGVSQSPSNKVTEKGKDVELRCDPISGHTALYWYRQSLGQGLEFLIYFQGNSAPDKSGLPSDRFSAERTGGSVSTLTIQRTQQEDSAVYLCASSWGGSGYEQYFGPGTRLTVT.

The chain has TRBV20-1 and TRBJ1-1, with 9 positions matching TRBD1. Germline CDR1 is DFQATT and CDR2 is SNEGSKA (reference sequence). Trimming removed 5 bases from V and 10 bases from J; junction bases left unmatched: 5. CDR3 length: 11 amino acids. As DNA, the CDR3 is TGCAGTGCTTACAGGGGGCGCCGAGCTTTCTTT. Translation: CSAYRGRRAFF.

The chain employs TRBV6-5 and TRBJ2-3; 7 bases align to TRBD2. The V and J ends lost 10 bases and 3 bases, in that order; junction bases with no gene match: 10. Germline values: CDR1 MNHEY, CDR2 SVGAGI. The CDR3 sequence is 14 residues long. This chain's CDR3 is CATSTSPRTDTQYF. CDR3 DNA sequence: TGTGCCACCTCGACTAGCCCAAGGACAGATACGCAGTATTTT.

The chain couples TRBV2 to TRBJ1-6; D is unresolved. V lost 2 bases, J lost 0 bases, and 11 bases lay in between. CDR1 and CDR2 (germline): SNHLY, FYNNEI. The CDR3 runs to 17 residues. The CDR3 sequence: CASSELGEISYNSPLHF. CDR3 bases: TGTGCCAGCAGTGAACTGGGCGAGATCTCCTATAATTCACCCCTCCACTTT.

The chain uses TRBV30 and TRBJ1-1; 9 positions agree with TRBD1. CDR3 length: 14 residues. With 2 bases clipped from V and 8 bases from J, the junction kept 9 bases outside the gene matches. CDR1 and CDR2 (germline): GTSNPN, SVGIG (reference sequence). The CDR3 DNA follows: TGTGCCTGGAGTCCAAAAGGGACAGGGCGCGAAGCTTTCTTT. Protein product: CAWSPKGTGREAFF.

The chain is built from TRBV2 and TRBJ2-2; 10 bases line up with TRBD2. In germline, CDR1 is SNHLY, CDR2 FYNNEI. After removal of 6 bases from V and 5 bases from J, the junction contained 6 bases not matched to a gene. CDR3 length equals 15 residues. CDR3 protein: CASSALAGDTGELFF. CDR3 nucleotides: TGTGCCAGCAGCGCGCTAGCGGGAGATACCGGGGAGCTGTTTTTT.

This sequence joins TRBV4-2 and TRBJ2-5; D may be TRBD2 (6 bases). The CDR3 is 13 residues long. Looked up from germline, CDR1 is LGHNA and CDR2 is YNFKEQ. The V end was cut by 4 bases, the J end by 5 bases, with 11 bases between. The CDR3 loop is CASSLPGDETQYF. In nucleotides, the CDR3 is TGTGCCAGCAGCCTACCGGGGGATGAGACCCAGTACTTC.

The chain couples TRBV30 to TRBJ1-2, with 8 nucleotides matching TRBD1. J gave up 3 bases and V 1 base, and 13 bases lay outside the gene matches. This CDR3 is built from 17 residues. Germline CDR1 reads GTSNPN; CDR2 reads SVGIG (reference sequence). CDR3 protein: CAWSGPNTGTGDYGYTF. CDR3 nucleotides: TGTGCCTGGAGTGGCCCGAATACAGGGACAGGAGACTATGGCTACACCTTC.

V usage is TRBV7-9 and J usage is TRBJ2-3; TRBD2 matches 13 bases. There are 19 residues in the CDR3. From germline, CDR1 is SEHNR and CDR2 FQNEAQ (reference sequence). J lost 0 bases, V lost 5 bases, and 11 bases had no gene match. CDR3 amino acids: CASSAGTSGTAPSTDTQYF. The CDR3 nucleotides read TGTGCCAGCAGCGCGGGGACTAGCGGGACCGCCCCTAGCACAGATACGCAGTATTTT.

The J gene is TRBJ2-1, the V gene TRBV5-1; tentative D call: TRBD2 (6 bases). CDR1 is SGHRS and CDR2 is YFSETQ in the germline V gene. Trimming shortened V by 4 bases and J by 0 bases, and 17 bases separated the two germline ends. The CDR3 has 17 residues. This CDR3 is CASSPSGGTGSYNEQFF. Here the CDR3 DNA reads TGCGCCAGCAGCCCCAGTGGTGGGACTGGCTCCTACAATGAGCAGTTCTTC.

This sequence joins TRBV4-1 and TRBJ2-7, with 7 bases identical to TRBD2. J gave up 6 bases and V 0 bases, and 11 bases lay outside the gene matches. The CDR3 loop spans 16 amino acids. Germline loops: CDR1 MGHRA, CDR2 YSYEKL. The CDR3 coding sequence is TGCGCCAGCAGCCAAGATCTTTCTAGCGGCCGCGGCGAGCAGTACTTC. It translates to CASSQDLSSGRGEQYF.

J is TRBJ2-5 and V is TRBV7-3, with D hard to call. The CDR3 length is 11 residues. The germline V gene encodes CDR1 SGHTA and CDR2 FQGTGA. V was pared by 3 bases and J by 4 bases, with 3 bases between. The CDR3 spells CASSLAETQYF. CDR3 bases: TGTGCCAGCAGCTTGGCAGAGACCCAGTACTTC.

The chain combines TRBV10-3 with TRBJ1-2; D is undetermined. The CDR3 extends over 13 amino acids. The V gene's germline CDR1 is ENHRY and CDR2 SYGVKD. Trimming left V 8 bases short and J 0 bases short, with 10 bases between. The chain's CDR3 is CAIGEEANYGYTF. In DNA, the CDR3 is TGTGCCATCGGGGAGGAAGCTAACTATGGCTACACCTTC.

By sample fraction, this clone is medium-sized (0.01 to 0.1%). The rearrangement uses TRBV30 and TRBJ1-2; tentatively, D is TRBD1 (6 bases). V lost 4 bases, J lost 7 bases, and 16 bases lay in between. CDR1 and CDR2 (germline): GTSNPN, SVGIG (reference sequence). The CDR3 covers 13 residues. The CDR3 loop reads CAWTQRRTVGYTF. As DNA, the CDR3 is TGTGCCTGGACACAAAGGAGGACAGTTGGCTACACCTTC.

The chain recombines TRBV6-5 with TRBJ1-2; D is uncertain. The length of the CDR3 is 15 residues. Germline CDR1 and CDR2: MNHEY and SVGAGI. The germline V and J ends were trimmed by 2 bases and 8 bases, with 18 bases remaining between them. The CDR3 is CASSYPPPSLRGYTF. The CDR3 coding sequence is TGTGCCAGCAGTTACCCCCCGCCCTCCCTGCGGGGCTACACCTTC.

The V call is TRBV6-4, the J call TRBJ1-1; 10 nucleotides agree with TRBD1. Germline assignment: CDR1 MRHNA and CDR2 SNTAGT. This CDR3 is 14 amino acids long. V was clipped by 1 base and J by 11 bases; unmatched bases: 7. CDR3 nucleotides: TGTGCCAGCAGTGACTTACCGGGACAGGGGTACGCTTTCTTT. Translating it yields CASSDLPGQGYAFF.

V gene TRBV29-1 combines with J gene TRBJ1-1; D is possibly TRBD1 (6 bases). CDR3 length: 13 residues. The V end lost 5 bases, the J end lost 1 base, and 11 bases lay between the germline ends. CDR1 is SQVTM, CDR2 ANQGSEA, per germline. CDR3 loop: CSVPDRSNTEAFF. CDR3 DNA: TGCAGCGTTCCAGACAGGTCGAACACTGAAGCTTTCTTT.